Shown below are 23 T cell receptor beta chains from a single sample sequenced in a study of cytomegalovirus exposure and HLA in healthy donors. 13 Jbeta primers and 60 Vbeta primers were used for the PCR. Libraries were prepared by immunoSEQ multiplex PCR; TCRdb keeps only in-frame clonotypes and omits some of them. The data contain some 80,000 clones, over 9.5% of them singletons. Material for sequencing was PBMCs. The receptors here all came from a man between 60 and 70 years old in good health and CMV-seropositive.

CDR3 region: CASSFLSPRGTDTQYF. In DNA, the CDR3 is TGCGCCAGCAGCTTCCTATCTCCCCGAGGCACAGATACGCAGTATTTT. The chain carries TRBV5-1 and TRBJ2-3; no clear D gene. This CDR3 contains 16 residues. Germline-derived CDR1 and CDR2 are SGHRS and YFSETQ. Deletions cut 2 bases from V and 1 base from J, with 14 bases between. The variable domain in full, with the rest retrieved from reference TRBV5-1 and TRBJ2-3, is KAGVTQTPRYLIKTRGQQVTLSCSPISGHRSVSWYQQTPGQGLQFLFEYFSETQRNKGNFPGRFSGRQFSNSRSEMNVSTLELGDSALYLCASSFLSPRGTDTQYFGPGTRLTVL.

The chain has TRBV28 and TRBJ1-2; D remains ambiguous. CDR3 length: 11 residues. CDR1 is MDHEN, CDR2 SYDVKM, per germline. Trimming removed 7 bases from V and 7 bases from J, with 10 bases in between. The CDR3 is CASKRVAGYTF. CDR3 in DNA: TGTGCCAGCAAGCGTGTGGCTGGCTACACCTTC.

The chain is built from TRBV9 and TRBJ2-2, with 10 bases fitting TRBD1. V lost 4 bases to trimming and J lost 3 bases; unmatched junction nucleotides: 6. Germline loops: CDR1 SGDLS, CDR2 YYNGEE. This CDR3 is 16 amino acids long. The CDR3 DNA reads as TGTGCCAGCAGCCTAGGGACAGGGGTAGACACCGGGGAGCTGTTTTTT. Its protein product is CASSLGTGVDTGELFF.

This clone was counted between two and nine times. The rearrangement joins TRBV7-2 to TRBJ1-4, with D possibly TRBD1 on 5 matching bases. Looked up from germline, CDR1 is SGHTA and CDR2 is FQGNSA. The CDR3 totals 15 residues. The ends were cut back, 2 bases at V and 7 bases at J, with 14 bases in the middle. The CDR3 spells CASSLLGGVGEKLFF. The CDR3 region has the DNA TGTGCCAGCAGCTTATTAGGAGGGGTGGGTGAAAAACTGTTTTTT. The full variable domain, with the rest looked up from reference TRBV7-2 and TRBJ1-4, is GAGVSQSPSNKVTEKGKDVELRCDPISGHTALYWYRQSLGQGLEFLIYFQGNSAPDKSGLPSDRFSAERTGGSVSTLTIQRTQQEDSAVYLCASSLLGGVGEKLFFGSGTQLSVL.

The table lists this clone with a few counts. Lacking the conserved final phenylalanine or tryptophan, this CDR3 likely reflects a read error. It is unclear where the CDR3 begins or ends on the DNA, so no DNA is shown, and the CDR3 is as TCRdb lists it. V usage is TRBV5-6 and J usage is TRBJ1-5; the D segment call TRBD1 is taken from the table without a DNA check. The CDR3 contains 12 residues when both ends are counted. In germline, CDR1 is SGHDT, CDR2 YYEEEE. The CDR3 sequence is CASSLETGPKHL.

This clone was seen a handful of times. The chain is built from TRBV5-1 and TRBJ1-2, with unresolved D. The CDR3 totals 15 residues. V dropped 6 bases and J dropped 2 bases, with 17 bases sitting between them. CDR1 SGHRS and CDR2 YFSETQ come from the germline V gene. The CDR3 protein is CASKQVSDLNYGYTF. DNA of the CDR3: TGCGCCAGCAAGCAAGTATCGGACTTAAACTATGGCTACACCTTC.

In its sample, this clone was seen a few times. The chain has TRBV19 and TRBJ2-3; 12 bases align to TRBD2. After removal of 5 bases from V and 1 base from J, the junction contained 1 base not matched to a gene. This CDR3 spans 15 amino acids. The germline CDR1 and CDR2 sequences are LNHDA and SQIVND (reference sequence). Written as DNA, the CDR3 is TGTGCCAGTAGTCGGACTAGCGGGGGCACAGATACGCAGTATTTT. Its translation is CASSRTSGGTDTQYF. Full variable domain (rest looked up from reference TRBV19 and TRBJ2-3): DGGITQSPKYLFRKEGQNVTLSCEQNLNHDAMYWYRQDPGQGLRLIYYSQIVNDFQKGDIAEGYSVSREKKESFPLTVTSAQKNPTAFYLCASSRTSGGTDTQYFGPGTRLTVL.

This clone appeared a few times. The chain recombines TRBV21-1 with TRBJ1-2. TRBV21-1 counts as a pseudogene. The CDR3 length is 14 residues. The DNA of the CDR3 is TGTGCCAGCAGCAAAGAGGAGGAGGATGATGGCTACACCTTC. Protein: CASSKEEEDDGYTF.

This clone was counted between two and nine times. This CDR3 reads CASSLGTGVAFF. The CDR3 coding sequence is TGTGCCAGCAGCTTAGGGACAGGGGTAGCTTTCTTT. The chain combines TRBV7-8 with TRBJ1-1; 9 nucleotides match TRBD1. CDR1 is SGHVS, CDR2 FQNEAQ, per germline. The trim removed 1 base at V and 10 bases at J, leaving 1 base unmatched. The CDR3 has 12 amino acids.

CDR3 in amino acids: CASSSEEAWYEQFF. The CDR3 coding sequence is TGTGCCAGCAGCTCAGAAGAGGCCTGGTATGAGCAGTTCTTC. The chain employs TRBV2 and TRBJ2-1; D uncertain. V lost 6 bases, J lost 8 bases, and 17 bases lay in between. CDR1 is SNHLY and CDR2 is FYNNEI in the germline V gene. The length of the CDR3 is 14 residues. The whole variable domain, remainder taken from reference TRBV2 and TRBJ2-1, is EPEVTQTPSHQVTQMGQEVILRCVPISNHLYFYWYRQILGQKVEFLVSFYNNEISEKSEIFDDQFSVERPDGSNFTLKIRSTKLEDSAMYFCASSSEEAWYEQFFGPGTRLTVL.

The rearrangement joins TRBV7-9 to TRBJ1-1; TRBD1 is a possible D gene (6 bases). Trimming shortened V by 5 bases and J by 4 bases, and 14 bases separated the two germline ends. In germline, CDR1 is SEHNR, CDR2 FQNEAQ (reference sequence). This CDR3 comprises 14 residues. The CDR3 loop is CASSLQGGSTEAFF. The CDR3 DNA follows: TGTGCCAGCAGCCTACAGGGAGGGAGCACTGAAGCTTTCTTT.

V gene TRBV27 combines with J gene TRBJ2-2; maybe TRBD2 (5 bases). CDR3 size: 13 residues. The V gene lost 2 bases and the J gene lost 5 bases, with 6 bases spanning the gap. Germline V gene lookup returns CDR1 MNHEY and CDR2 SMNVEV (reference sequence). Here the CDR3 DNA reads TGTGCCAGCAGTTTACAGCGGACCGGGGAGCTGTTTTTT. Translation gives CASSLQRTGELFF.

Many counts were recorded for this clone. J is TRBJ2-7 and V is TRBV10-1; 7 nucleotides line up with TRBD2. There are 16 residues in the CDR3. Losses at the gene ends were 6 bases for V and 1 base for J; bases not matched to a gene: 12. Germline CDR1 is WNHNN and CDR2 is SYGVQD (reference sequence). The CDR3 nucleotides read TGCGCCAGCAGAACCCCCCTGGGAGGGCGATCCTACGAGCAGTACGTC. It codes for CASRTPLGGRSYEQYV.

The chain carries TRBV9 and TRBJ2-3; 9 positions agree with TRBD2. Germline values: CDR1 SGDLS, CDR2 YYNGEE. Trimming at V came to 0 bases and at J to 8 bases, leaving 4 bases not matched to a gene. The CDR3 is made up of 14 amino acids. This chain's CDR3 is CASSVGLAVGTQYF. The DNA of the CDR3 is TGTGCCAGCAGCGTAGGACTAGCGGTGGGTACGCAGTATTTT.

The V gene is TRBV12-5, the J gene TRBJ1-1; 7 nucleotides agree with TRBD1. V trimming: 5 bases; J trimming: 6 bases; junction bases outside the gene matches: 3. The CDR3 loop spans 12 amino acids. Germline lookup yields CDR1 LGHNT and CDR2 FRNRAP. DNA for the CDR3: TGTGCTAGTGGTACAGGGGTCGCTGAAGCTTTCTTT. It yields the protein CASGTGVAEAFF.

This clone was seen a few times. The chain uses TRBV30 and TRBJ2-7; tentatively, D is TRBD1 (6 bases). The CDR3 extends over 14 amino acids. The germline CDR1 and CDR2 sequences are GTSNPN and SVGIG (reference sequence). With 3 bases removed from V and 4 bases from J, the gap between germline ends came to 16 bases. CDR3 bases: TGTGCCTGGAGCCCAACAGGGAATTGGTACGAGCAGTACTTC. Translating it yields CAWSPTGNWYEQYF.

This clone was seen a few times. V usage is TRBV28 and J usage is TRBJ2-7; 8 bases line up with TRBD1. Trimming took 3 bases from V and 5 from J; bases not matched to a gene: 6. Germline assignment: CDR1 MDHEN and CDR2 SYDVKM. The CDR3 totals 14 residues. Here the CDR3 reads CASSLGDRPHEQYV. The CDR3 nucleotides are TGTGCCAGCAGTTTGGGGGACAGGCCCCACGAGCAGTACGTC.

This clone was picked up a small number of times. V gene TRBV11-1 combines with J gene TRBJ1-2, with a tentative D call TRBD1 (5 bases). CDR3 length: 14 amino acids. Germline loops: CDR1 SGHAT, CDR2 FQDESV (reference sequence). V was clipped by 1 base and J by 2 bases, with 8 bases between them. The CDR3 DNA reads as TGTGCCAGCAGCTTAGAAGCAGGGAACTATGGCTACACCTTC. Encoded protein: CASSLEAGNYGYTF. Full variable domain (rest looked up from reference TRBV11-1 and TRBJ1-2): EAEVAQSPRYKITEKSQAVAFWCDPISGHATLYWYRQILGQGPELLVQFQDESVVDDSQLPKDRFSAERLKGVDSTLKIQPAELGDSAMYLCASSLEAGNYGYTFGSGTRLTVV.

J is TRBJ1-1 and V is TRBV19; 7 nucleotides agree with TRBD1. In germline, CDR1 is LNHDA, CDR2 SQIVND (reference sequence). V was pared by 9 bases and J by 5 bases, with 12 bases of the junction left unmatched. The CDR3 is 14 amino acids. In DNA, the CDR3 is TGTGCCAGCATACCCGACAGGGAGGCAACTGAAGCTTTCTTT. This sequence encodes CASIPDREATEAFF.

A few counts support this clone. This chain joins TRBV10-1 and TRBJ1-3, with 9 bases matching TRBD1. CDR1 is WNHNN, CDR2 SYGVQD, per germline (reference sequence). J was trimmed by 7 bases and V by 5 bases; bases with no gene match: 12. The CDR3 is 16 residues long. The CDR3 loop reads CASSPGQGQSWNTIYF. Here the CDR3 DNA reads TGCGCCAGCAGTCCGGGACAGGGCCAGTCGTGGAACACCATATATTTT.

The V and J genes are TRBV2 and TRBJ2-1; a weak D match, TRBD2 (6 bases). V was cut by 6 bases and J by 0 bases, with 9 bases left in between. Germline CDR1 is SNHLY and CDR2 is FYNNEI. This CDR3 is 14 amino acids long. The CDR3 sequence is CASSVGSSYNEQFF. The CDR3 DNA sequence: TGTGCCAGCAGCGTCGGGAGCTCCTACAATGAGCAGTTCTTC. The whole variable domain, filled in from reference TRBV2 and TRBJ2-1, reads EPEVTQTPSHQVTQMGQEVILRCVPISNHLYFYWYRQILGQKVEFLVSFYNNEISEKSEIFDDQFSVERPDGSNFTLKIRSTKLEDSAMYFCASSVGSSYNEQFFGPGTRLTVL.

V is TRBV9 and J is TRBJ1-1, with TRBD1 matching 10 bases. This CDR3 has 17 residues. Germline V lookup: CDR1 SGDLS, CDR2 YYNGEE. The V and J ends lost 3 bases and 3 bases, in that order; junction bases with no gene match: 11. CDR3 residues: CASSADRTGGTYTEAFF. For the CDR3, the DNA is TGTGCCAGCAGCGCTGATAGGACAGGGGGGACTTACACTGAAGCTTTCTTT.

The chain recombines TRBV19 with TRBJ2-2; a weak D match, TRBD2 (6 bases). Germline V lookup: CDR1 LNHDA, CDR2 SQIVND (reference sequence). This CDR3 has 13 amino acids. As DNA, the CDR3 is TGTGCAATACGAGGGGACTACACCGGGGAGCTGTTTTTT. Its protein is CAIRGDYTGELFF.